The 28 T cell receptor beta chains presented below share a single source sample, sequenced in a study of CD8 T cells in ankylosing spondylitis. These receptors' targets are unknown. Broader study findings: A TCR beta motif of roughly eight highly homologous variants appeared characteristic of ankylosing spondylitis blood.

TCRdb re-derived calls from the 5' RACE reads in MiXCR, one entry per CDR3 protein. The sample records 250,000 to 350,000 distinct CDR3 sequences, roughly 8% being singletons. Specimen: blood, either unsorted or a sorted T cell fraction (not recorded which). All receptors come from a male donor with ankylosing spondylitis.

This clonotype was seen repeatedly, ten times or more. The CDR3 region is CASRGGGGNQPQHF. CDR3 DNA sequence: TGTGCCAGCAGGGGGGGAGGTGGCAATCAGCCCCAGCATTTT. The V and J genes are TRBV6-1 and TRBJ1-5, with a weak D call TRBD1 (5 bases). The CDR3 consists of 14 residues. V was cut by 6 bases and J by 2 bases, with 11 bases left in between. CDR1 is MNHNS, CDR2 SASEGT, per germline.

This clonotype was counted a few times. The CDR3 loop reads CASAGGLSYEQYF. The CDR3 DNA sequence: TGTGCCAGCGCCGGGGGCCTATCCTACGAGCAGTACTTC. The V call is TRBV27, the J call TRBJ2-7; TRBD1 or TRBD2 may be the D gene (6 bases each). The CDR3 runs 13 residues. The germline V and J ends were trimmed by 8 bases and 1 base, with 12 bases remaining between them. Germline CDR1 MNHEY, CDR2 SMNVEV (reference sequence).

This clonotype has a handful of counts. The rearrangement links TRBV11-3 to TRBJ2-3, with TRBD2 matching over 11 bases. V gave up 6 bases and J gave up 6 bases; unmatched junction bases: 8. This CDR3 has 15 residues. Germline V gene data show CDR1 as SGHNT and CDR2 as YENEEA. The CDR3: CASRPTSGSGDTQYF. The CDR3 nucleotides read TGTGCCAGCAGGCCCACTAGCGGGAGTGGTGATACGCAGTATTTT.

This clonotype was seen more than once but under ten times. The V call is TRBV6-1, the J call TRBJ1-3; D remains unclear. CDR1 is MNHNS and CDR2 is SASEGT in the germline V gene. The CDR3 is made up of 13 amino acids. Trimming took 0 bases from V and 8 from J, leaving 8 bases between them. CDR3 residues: CASSEAKWDTIYF. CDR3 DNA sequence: TGTGCCAGCAGTGAAGCGAAGTGGGACACCATATATTTT.

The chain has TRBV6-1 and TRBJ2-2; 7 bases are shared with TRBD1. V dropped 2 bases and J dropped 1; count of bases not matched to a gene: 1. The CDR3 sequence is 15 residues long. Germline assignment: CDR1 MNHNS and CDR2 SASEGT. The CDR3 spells CASSEHRGNTGELFF. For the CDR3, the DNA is TGTGCCAGCAGTGAACACAGGGGGAACACCGGGGAGCTGTTTTTT.

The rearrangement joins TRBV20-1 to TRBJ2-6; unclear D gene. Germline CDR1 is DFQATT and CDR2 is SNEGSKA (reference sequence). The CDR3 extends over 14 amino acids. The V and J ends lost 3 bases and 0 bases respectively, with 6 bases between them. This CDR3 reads CSARRVSGANVLTF. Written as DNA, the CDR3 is TGCAGTGCTAGGCGTGTCTCTGGGGCCAACGTCCTGACTTTC.

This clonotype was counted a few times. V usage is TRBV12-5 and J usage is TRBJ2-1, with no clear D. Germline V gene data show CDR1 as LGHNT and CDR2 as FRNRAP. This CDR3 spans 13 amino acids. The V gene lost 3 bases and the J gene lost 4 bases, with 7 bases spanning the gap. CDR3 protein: CASGLSEYNEQFF. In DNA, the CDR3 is TGTGCTAGTGGTTTATCCGAGTACAATGAGCAGTTCTTC. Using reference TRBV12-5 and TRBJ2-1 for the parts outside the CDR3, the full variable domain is DARVTQTPRHKVTEMGQEVTMRCQPILGHNTVFWYRQTMMQGLELLAYFRNRAPLDDSGMPKDRFSAEMPDATLATLKIQPSEPRDSAVYFCASGLSEYNEQFFGPGTRLTVL.

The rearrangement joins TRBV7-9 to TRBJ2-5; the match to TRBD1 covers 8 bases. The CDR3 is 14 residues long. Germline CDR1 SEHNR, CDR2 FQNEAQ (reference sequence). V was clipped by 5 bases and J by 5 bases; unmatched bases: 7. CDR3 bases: TGTGCCAGCAGCGTACGGACAGGGCCGGAGACCCAGTACTTC. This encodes CASSVRTGPETQYF.

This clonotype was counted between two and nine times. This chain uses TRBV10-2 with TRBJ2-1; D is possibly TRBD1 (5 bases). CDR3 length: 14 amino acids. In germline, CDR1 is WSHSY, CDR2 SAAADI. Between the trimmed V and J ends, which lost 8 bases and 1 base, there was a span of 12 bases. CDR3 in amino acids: CASAKGDSYNEQFF. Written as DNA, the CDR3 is TGCGCCAGCGCGAAAGGGGATTCCTACAATGAGCAGTTCTTC.

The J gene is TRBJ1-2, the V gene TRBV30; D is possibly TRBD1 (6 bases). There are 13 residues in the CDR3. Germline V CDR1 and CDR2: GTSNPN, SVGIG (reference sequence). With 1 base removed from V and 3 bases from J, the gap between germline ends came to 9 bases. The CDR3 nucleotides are TGTGCCTGGAGTGAGCACAGGGACTATGGCTACACCTTC. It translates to CAWSEHRDYGYTF.

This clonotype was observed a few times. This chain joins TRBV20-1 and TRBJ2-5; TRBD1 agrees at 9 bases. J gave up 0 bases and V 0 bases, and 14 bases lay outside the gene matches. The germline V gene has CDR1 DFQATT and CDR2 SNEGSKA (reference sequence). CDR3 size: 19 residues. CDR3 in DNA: TGCAGTGCTAGAGATGTTTGGGGACAGGGATACCTGTACCAAGAGACCCAGTACTTC. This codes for CSARDVWGQGYLYQETQYF.

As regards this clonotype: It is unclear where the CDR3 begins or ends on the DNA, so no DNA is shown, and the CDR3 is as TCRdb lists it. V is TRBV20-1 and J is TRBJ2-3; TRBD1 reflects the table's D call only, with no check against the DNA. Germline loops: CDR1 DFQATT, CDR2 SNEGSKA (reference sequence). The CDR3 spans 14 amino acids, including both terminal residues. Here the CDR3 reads CSAARDIQDDAVFF.

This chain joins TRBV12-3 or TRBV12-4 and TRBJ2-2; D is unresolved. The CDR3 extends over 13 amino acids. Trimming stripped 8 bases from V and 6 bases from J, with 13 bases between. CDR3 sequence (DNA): TGTGCCAGCTCCGCGGCCCGGGCCGGGGAGCTGTTTTTT. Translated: CASSAARAGELFF.

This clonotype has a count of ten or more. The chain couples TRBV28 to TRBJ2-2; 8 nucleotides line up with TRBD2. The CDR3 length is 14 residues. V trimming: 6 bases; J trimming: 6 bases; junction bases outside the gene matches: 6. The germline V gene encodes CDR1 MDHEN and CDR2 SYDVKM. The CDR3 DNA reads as TGTGCCAGCAGACTACGGGAGGGCCCCGGGGAGCTGTTTTTT. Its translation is CASRLREGPGELFF.

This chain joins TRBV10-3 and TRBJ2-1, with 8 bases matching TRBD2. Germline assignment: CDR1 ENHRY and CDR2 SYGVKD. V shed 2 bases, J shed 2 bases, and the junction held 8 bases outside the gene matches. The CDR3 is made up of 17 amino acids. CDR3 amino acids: CAISERTSRGPYNEQFF. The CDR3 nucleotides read TGTGCCATCAGTGAGAGGACTAGCCGAGGCCCCTACAATGAGCAGTTCTTC.

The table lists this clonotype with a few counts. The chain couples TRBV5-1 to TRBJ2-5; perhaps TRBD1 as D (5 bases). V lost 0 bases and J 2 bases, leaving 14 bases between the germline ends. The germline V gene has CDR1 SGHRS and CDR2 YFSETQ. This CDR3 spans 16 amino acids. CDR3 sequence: CASSLASSTVQETQYF. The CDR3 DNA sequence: TGCGCCAGCAGCTTGGCCTCTTCGACAGTTCAAGAGACCCAGTACTTC.

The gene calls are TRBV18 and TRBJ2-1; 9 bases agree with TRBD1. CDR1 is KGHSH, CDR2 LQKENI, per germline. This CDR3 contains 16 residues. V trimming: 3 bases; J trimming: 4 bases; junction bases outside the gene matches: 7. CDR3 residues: CASSPSTGGLYNEQFF. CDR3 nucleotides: TGTGCCAGCTCACCCAGCACAGGGGGCTTATACAATGAGCAGTTCTTC.

The CDR3 loop reads CSAITSAFF. In DNA form, the CDR3 reads TGCAGTGCTATAACATCAGCTTTCTTT. J is TRBJ1-1 and V is TRBV20-1; D is unclear. The CDR3 totals 9 residues. V lost 4 bases and J lost 10, with 7 bases in between. Germline V CDR1 and CDR2: DFQATT, SNEGSKA (reference sequence).

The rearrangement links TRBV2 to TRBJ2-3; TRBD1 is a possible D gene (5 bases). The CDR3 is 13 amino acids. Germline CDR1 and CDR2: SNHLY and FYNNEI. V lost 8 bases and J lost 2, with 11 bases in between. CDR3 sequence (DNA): TGTGCCAGCCGCCTGGACACCACAGATACGCAGTATTTT. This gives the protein CASRLDTTDTQYF.

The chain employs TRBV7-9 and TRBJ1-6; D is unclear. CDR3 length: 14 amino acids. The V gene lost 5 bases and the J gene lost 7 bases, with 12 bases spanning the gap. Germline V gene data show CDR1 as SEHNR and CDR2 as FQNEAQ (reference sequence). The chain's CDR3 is CASSLVGRNSPLHF. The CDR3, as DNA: TGTGCCAGCAGCCTTGTAGGGAGGAATTCACCCCTCCACTTT. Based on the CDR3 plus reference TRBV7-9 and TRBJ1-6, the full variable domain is DTGVSQNPRHKITKRGQNVTFRCDPISEHNRLYWYRQTLGQGPEFLTYFQNEAQLEKSRLLSDRFSAERPKGSFSTLEIQRTEQGDSAMYLCASSLVGRNSPLHFGNGTRLTVT.

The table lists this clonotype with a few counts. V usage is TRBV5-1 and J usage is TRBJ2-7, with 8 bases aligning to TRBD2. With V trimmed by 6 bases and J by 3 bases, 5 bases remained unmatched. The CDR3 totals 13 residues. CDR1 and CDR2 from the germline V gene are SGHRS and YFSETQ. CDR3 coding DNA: TGCGCCAGCACCTTAGCGGGACGCTACGAGCAGTACTTC. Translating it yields CASTLAGRYEQYF.

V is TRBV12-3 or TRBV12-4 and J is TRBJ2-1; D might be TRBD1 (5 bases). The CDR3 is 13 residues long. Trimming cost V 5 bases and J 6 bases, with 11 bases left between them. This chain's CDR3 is CASSTARGNEQFF. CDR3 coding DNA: TGTGCCAGCAGTACGGCTAGGGGCAATGAGCAGTTCTTC.

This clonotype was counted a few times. As DNA, the CDR3 is TGTGCCAGCAGCCACAACCGGGGGGGTCGGACCACAGATACGCAGTATTTT. This encodes CASSHNRGGRTTDTQYF. The chain links TRBV11-3 to TRBJ2-3; 8 bases are a match to TRBD2. V shed 5 bases and J 2 bases; nucleotides not matched to a gene: 12. The CDR3 extends over 17 amino acids. Germline V gives CDR1 SGHNT, CDR2 YENEEA.

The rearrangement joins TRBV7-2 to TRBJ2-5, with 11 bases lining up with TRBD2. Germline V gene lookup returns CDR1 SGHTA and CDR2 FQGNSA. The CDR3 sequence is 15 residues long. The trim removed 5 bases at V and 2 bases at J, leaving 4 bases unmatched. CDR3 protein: CASSPGTSGQETQYF. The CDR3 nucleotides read TGTGCCAGCAGCCCTGGGACTAGCGGACAAGAGACCCAGTACTTC.

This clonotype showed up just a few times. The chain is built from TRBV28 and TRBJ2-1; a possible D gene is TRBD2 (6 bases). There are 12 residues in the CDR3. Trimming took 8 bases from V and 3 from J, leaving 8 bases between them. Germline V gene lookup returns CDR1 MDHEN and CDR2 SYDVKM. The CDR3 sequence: CASGEDYNEQFF. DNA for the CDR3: TGTGCCAGCGGGGAGGACTACAATGAGCAGTTCTTC.

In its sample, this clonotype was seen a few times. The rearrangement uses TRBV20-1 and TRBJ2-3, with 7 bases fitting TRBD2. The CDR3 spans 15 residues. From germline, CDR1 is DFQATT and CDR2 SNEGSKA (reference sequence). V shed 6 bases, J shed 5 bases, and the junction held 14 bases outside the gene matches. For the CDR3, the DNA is TGCAGTGCCCCAAGATGGACTAGTGGTGTAGATACGCAGTATTTT. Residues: CSAPRWTSGVDTQYF.

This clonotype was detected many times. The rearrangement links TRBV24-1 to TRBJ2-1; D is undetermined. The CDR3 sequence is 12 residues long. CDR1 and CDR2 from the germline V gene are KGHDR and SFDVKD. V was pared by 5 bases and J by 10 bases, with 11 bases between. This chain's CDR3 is CATSGSVGEQFF. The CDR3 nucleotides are TGTGCCACCAGTGGCTCAGTTGGCGAGCAGTTCTTC.

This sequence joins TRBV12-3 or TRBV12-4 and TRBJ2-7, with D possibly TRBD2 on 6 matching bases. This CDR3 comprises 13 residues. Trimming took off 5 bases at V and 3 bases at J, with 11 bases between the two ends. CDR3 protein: CASSHTGGYEQYF. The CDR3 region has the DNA TGTGCCAGCAGTCACACCGGGGGCTACGAGCAGTACTTC.